Listed below are T cell receptor beta chains from one sample, sequenced in a study of T cell responses to AZD1222 COVID-19 vaccine. Sequencing used immunoSEQ multiplex PCR; TCRdb keeps in-frame clones, though not all of them. Of 120,000 or so clones in the sample, about 86% were seen once. The sequenced sample was peripheral blood, obtained 28 days after the second AZD1222 dose. The receptors derive from an adult who received the AZD1222 COVID-19 vaccine. CDR3s include the opening cysteine and the closing phenylalanine or tryptophan. Fields, in order: V gene, clone size, J gene, D gene, CDR3 protein, CDR3 DNA. D genes are given only for firm matches. The listing skips clone size in some rows; elsewhere it reads once, few, many or a size class.

>TRBV11-2|NA|TRBJ2-7|TRBD1
CASSLEHRGREQYF
TGTGCCAGCAGCTTAGAGCACAGGGGAAGGGAACAGTACTTC
>TRBV3-1/TRBV3-2|NA|TRBJ1-4|TRBD1
CASSPQGAGEKLFF
TGTGCCAGCAGCCCACAGGGGGCCGGTGAAAAACTGTTTTTT
>TRBV19|NA|TRBJ2-5|TRBD1
CASSPWTGRETQYF
TGTGCCAGTAGTCCCTGGACAGGGAGAGAGACCCAGTACTTC
>TRBV9|NA|TRBJ2-1|TRBD1
CASSRQGGWNEQFF
TGTGCCAGCAGCAGACAGGGTGGTTGGAATGAGCAGTTCTTC
>TRBV7-2|NA|TRBJ2-1|TRBD2
CASSPRTSGGSYNEQFF
TGTGCCAGCAGCCCAAGGACTAGCGGGGGTTCCTACAATGAGCAGTTCTTC
>TRBV11-1|NA|TRBJ2-7|TRBD2
CASSLGREGPNEQYF
TGTGCCAGCAGCCTAGGGCGGGAGGGCCCTAACGAGCAGTACTTC
>TRBV6-5|few|TRBJ1-2|TRBD1
CASSYGTDNYGYTF
TGTGCCAGCAGTTATGGGACAGACAACTATGGCTACACCTTC
>TRBV7-8|NA|TRBJ2-7|TRBD1
CASSLTTGFGEQYF
TGTGCCAGCAGCTTAACGACAGGGTTCGGCGAGCAGTACTTC
>TRBV11-2|NA|TRBJ1-3|TRBD1
CASSLDGTGANTIYF
TGTGCCAGCAGCTTAGATGGGACAGGGGCAAACACCATATATTTT
>TRBV5-1|NA|TRBJ2-5|NA
CASSLAVSEETQYF
TGCGCCAGCAGCTTGGCCGTGAGCGAAGAGACCCAGTACTTC
>TRBV28|NA|TRBJ2-7|NA
CASSPIGQSDEQYF
TGTGCCAGCAGTCCCATAGGACAGAGCGACGAGCAGTACTTC
>TRBV19|NA|TRBJ2-6|NA
CASSSRGGGTVTDSGANVLTF
TGTGCCAGTAGTTCTCGAGGAGGCGGGACAGTCACTGACTCTGGGGCCAACGTCCTGACTTTC
>TRBV28|NA|TRBJ2-5|NA
CASSSGQETQYF
TGTGCCAGCAGTTCGGGCCAAGAGACCCAGTACTTC
>TRBV2|NA|TRBJ2-7|NA
CASSVAGTGEQYF
TGTGCCAGCAGTGTGGCGGGGACGGGTGAGCAGTACTTC
>TRBV25-1|NA|TRBJ2-1|NA
CASSGGSSYNEQFF
TGTGCCAGCAGTGGGGGGAGCTCCTACAATGAGCAGTTCTTC
>TRBV24-1|NA|TRBJ2-5|TRBD1
CATSQPGQGRETQYF
TGTGCCACCAGTCAACCGGGACAGGGTCGGGAGACCCAGTACTTC
>TRBV7-2|NA|TRBJ2-1|NA
CASSLEGGSNNEQFF
TGTGCCAGCAGCTTAGAAGGTGGCAGCAACAATGAGCAGTTCTTC
>TRBV10-3|NA|TRBJ2-5|TRBD2
CAISESSGGARPETQYF
TGTGCCATCAGTGAGTCCAGCGGGGGGGCCCGTCCAGAGACCCAGTACTTC
>TRBV7-9|NA|TRBJ1-6|TRBD1
CASSLGDRDNSPLHF
TGTGCCAGCAGCTTAGGGGACAGAGATAATTCACCCCTCCACTTT
>TRBV29-1|NA|TRBJ1-2|NA
CSVAPLLPPYDGYTF
TGCAGCGTTGCCCCTCTTCTCCCCCCCTATGATGGCTACACCTTC
>TRBV7-2|NA|TRBJ1-1|NA
CASSLWGGMNTEAFF
TGTGCCAGCAGCTTATGGGGGGGAATGAACACTGAAGCTTTCTTT
>TRBV10-3|NA|TRBJ1-4|NA
CAISEGAGLEEKLFF
TGTGCCATCAGTGAAGGGGCAGGACTAGAGGAAAAACTGTTTTTT
>TRBV20-1|NA|TRBJ1-6|NA
CSARVTGALHF
TGCAGTGCTAGGGTTACTGGAGCCCTCCACTTT
>TRBV19|NA|TRBJ1-5|NA
CASSTSTGTGNQPQHF
TGTGCCAGTAGTACCTCAACAGGGACGGGCAATCAGCCCCAGCATTTT
>TRBV19|NA|TRBJ1-6|TRBD1
CASKETGGAYNSPLHF
TGTGCCAGCAAAGAGACAGGGGGAGCCTATAATTCACCCCTCCACTTT
>TRBV5-4|once|TRBJ2-3|TRBD2
CASSRTRGGLDTQYF
TGTGCCAGCAGCAGAACTCGGGGGGGATTGGATACGCAGTATTTT
>TRBV10-2|NA|TRBJ2-6|NA
CASTGSGFNGANVLTF
TGCGCCAGCACAGGATCCGGGTTTAATGGGGCCAACGTCCTGACTTTC
>TRBV7-8|NA|TRBJ1-6|NA
CASSPGVGNSPLHF
TGTGCCAGCAGCCCAGGTGTCGGTAATTCACCCCTCCACTTT
>TRBV13|NA|TRBJ2-5|NA
CASILAPETQYF
TGTGCCAGCATCCTGGCCCCAGAGACCCAGTACTTC
>TRBV6-6|NA|TRBJ2-3|NA
CASSYGGTGTDTQYF
TGTGCCAGCAGTTACGGGGGGACTGGCACAGATACGCAGTATTTT
>TRBV3-1/TRBV3-2|NA|TRBJ1-4|NA
CASSQAGQNRNEKLFF
TGTGCCAGCAGCCAGGCCGGACAGAATAGAAATGAAAAACTGTTTTTT
>TRBV3-1/TRBV3-2|NA|TRBJ1-1|NA
CASSQQLAPLAFF
TGTGCCAGCAGCCAACAGCTGGCCCCGTTAGCTTTCTTT
>TRBV29-1|NA|TRBJ1-2|NA
CSVGRQNYGYTF
TGCAGCGTTGGGAGACAGAACTATGGCTACACCTTC
>TRBV18|once|TRBJ1-1|NA
CASSPGGNTEAFF
TGTGCCAGCTCACCAGGGGGAAACACTGAAGCTTTCTTT
>TRBV7-2|NA|TRBJ1-3|NA
CASSNDRLRSGNTIYF
TGTGCCAGCAGCAATGACAGGTTACGCTCTGGAAACACCATATATTTT
>TRBV18|NA|TRBJ1-3|NA
CASSRDGRSPSGNTIYF
TGTGCCAGCTCACGAGATGGACGTAGCCCCTCTGGAAACACCATATATTTT
>TRBV10-2|few|TRBJ2-4|TRBD2
CASSERRLLAEKKNIQYF
TGCGCCAGCAGTGAGCGAAGATTACTAGCGGAGAAGAAAAACATTCAGTACTTC
>TRBV21-1|few|TRBJ2-7|NA
CASSKKNLGQRAYEQYF
TGTGCCAGCAGCAAAAAAAATTTGGGGCAAAGGGCCTACGAGCAGTACTTC
>TRBV5-1|NA|TRBJ1-2|NA
CASLIAPGTGDYGYTF
TGCGCCAGCCTAATAGCTCCCGGGACGGGGGACTATGGCTACACCTTC
>TRBV4-1|NA|TRBJ1-4|TRBD1
CASSFNRGYREKLFF
TGCGCCAGCAGCTTCAACAGGGGGTATCGTGAAAAACTGTTTTTT
>TRBV7-6|NA|TRBJ2-7|TRBD1
CASSPTGGYEQYF
TGTGCCAGCAGCCCCACAGGGGGCTACGAGCAGTACTTC
>TRBV6-5|few|TRBJ1-1|NA
CASSYLGRQAEAFF
TGTGCCAGCAGTTACCTGGGCCGCCAGGCTGAAGCTTTCTTT